This TCR beta chain is from a study of T-cell reconstitution after alpha-beta-depleted transplantation in children. The TCRbeta library was prepared with unique molecular identifiers. TCRdb processed the PCR reads anew with MiXCR; each CDR3 protein has one entry. The data hold 600,000 to 700,000 distinct CDR3 sequences, with around 16% observed a single time. This CDR3 contains 13 residues. With V trimmed by 1 base and J by 12 bases, 6 bases remained unmatched. The V gene's germline CDR1 is LNHNV and CDR2 YYDKDF (reference sequence). The source of this sequence is a human donor who donated a stem cell graft to a child with acute myeloid leukemia. Sequenced here: PBMCs from the stem cell graft donor, sampled from the stem cell graft. The V and J genes are TRBV15 and TRBJ2-1, with 7 bases matching TRBD2. The CDR3 bases are TGTGCCACCAGCAGAGGCCCTTCGGGGGGGCAGTTCTTC. Translating gives CATSRGPSGGQFF.